These 10 T cell receptor beta chains originate from one sample sequenced in a study of patients and donors after allogeneic stem cell transplantation. TCRdb itself ran the RT-PCR reads through MiXCR, one entry per CDR3 protein. The table shows a few hundred distinct CDR3 sequences, with 2.4% occurring only once. Input material: blood, either unsorted or a sorted T cell fraction (not recorded which). The receptors originated from a human donor who was either an allogeneic HSCT recipient or a stem cell or donor lymphocyte infusion donor (not recorded which). It is not recorded whose cells these are; they may come from a transplant donor.

This clonotype was detected only a few times. This chain uses TRBV7-3 with TRBJ2-3, with TRBD1 matching over 9 bases. Trimming took 3 bases from V and 8 from J; bases not matched to a gene: 9. Germline V gives CDR1 SGHTA, CDR2 FQGTGA. The CDR3 is 15 amino acids. DNA of the CDR3: TGTGCCAGCAGCTTTGAACAGGGGGCGTGGAGTACGCAGTATTTT. It translates to CASSFEQGAWSTQYF. The full variable domain, completed using reference TRBV7-3 and TRBJ2-3, is GAGVSQTPSNKVTEKGKYVELRCDPISGHTALYWYRQSLGQGPEFLIYFQGTGAADDSGLPNDRFFAVRPEGSVSTLKIQRTERGDSAVYLCASSFEQGAWSTQYFGPGTRLTVL.

The gene calls are TRBV9 and TRBJ2-2, with unresolved D. The CDR3 loop spans 14 amino acids. Per germline, CDR1 SGDLS and CDR2 YYNGEE. The CDR3 sequence: CGRPFDINTGELFF. The CDR3 bases are TGTGGCAGGCCATTTGACATAAACACCGGGGAGCTGTTTTTT.

This clonotype is medium-sized within its sample. This chain links TRBV27 with TRBJ2-7; D is unclear. Germline CDR1 reads MNHEY; CDR2 reads SMNVEV (reference sequence). V was shortened by 3 bases and J by 7 bases, with 13 bases between the two germline ends. This CDR3 spans 13 amino acids. The CDR3 loop reads CASSLSRVSEQYF. DNA for the CDR3: TGTGCCAGCAGTTTGAGTAGGGTGTCTGAGCAGTACTTC.

This clonotype is classed as hyperexpanded. The rearrangement links TRBV11-2 to TRBJ2-5, with D perhaps assigned TRBD1 or TRBD2 (5 bases each). CDR1 SGHAT and CDR2 FQNNGV come from the germline V gene. This CDR3 has 13 amino acids. Trimming removed 3 bases from V and 2 bases from J, with 7 bases in between. The CDR3 loop is CASSFWGQETQYF. CDR3 DNA sequence: TGTGCCAGCAGCTTCTGGGGGCAAGAGACCCAGTACTTC.

This clonotype is medium-sized in the sample. The chain recombines TRBV18 with TRBJ2-3, with D maybe TRBD2 (6 bases). This CDR3 comprises 14 residues. Germline CDR1 and CDR2: KGHSH and LQKENI. V gave up 3 bases and J gave up 4 bases, with 11 bases separating them. The CDR3 is CASSPRGEPDTQYF. The CDR3 DNA sequence: TGTGCCAGCTCACCGCGGGGTGAGCCAGATACGCAGTATTTT.

Judged by abundance, this clonotype is large. The chain couples TRBV7-9 to TRBJ2-5; weak D call: TRBD2 (6 bases). Trimming took off 2 bases at V and 4 bases at J, with 11 bases between the two ends. Germline assignment: CDR1 SEHNR and CDR2 FQNEAQ (reference sequence). The CDR3 extends over 14 amino acids. CDR3 sequence reads: CASSLPGEGETQYF. The DNA for the CDR3 is TGTGCCAGCAGCTTACCGGGGGAAGGAGAGACCCAGTACTTC.

This clonotype is labeled medium-sized (0.01 to 0.1%). This chain uses TRBV29-1 with TRBJ2-7; 7 nucleotides agree with TRBD2. The CDR3 spans 14 residues. Trimming removed 4 bases from V and 3 bases from J; junction bases left unmatched: 9. Germline V gene sequence: CDR1 SQVTM, CDR2 ANQGSEA. DNA of the CDR3: TGCAGCGTTGCAAGTCCAGGGAGGGTCTACGAGCAGTACTTC. Its translation is CSVASPGRVYEQYF.

Judged by abundance, this clonotype is large (0.1 to 1%). This chain joins TRBV7-9 and TRBJ2-7; D possibly corresponds to TRBD1 (6 bases). Trimming removed 0 bases at V and 5 bases at J, with 11 bases between. The CDR3 loop spans 14 amino acids. In germline, CDR1 is SEHNR, CDR2 FQNEAQ (reference sequence). The CDR3 loop is CASSLAIGGDEQYF. For the CDR3, the DNA is TGTGCCAGCAGCTTAGCGATAGGGGGAGACGAGCAGTACTTC.

In its sample, this clonotype was seen once. The chain joins TRBV7-2 to TRBJ2-3, with 11 bases that match TRBD2. The CDR3 sequence is 16 residues long. V trimming: 7 bases; J trimming: 3 bases; junction bases outside the gene matches: 9. CDR1 is SGHTA, CDR2 FQGNSA, per germline. Here the CDR3 DNA reads TGTGCCAGCACCTCTATAGCGGGAGGGTTGACAGATACGCAGTATTTT. Amino acid sequence: CASTSIAGGLTDTQYF.

In this sample, this clonotype is medium-sized. This chain links TRBV19 with TRBJ2-7; weak D call: TRBD1 (6 bases). The CDR3 length is 13 residues. V shed 1 base and J shed 5 bases, with 9 bases lying between them. CDR1 and CDR2 (germline): LNHDA, SQIVND (reference sequence). The CDR3 bases are TGTGCCAGTAGTATAGCATCAGGGGACGAGCAGTACTTC. Translating gives CASSIASGDEQYF.